The present TCR beta chain was sequenced within a study of T cell repertoires in cytomegalovirus infection. Study summary: Matching HLA type and CMV infection were both indicated by public TCR beta signatures.

TCRdb itself ran the reads through MiXCR, one entry per CDR3 protein. This table holds about 240,000 distinct CDR3 sequences, roughly an eighth found once. CDR3 length: 15 residues. V lost 2 bases to trimming and J lost 0 bases, with 9 bases between them. Per germline, CDR1 SGHTA and CDR2 FQGTGA. This clonotype was observed at least ten times. The receptor was derived from a human donor in good health (CMV status not recorded). Some clones in this sample may be carry-over from other donors' samples. The specimen sequenced was PBMCs. The rearrangement links TRBV7-3 to TRBJ2-3, with D tentatively TRBD2 (5 bases). The CDR3 loop reads CASSLQSGSTDTQYF. CDR3 DNA: TGTGCCAGCAGCTTACAAAGCGGAAGCACAGATACGCAGTATTTT. Full variable domain (missing parts from reference TRBV7-3 and TRBJ2-3): GAGVSQTPSNKVTEKGKYVELRCDPISGHTALYWYRQSLGQGPEFLIYFQGTGAADDSGLPNDRFFAVRPEGSVSTLKIQRTERGDSAVYLCASSLQSGSTDTQYFGPGTRLTVL.